These 16 T cell receptor beta chains were all obtained from the same sample, sequenced in a study of blood T cell repertoires in COVID-19. Here immunoSEQ multiplex PCR was the method, and the copy in TCRdb shows in-frame clones only, minus some. This table has under 300,000 clones, around 82% appearing once. Sequenced sample: peripheral blood. The source of these receptors is a woman at least 80 years old with active or convalescent COVID-19.

The rearrangement links TRBV15 to TRBJ1-2; no clear D. Trimming took 0 bases from V and 2 from J, leaving 13 bases between them. CDR3 size: 16 residues. Germline loops: CDR1 LNHNV, CDR2 YYDKDF (reference sequence). Written as DNA, the CDR3 is TGTGCCACCAGCAGAGATTTCACCCTTGAGAACTATGGCTACACCTTC. This gives the protein CATSRDFTLENYGYTF.

The rearrangement uses TRBV7-2 and TRBJ2-5, with a tentative D call TRBD2 (6 bases). There are 15 residues in the CDR3. V was clipped by 5 bases and J by 2 bases, with 15 bases between them. CDR1 is SGHTA and CDR2 is FQGNSA in the germline V gene. CDR3 sequence: CASSLLSGPQETQYF. The CDR3 nucleotides are TGTGCCAGCAGCCTCTTGAGCGGGCCTCAAGAGACCCAGTACTTC.

The chain combines TRBV2 with TRBJ1-1, with 12 bases that match TRBD1. V shed 7 bases, J shed 10 bases, and the junction held 10 bases outside the gene matches. The V gene's germline CDR1 is SNHLY and CDR2 FYNNEI. This CDR3 comprises 14 residues. The CDR3 here is CASIPGQGASVAFF. DNA for the CDR3: TGTGCCAGCATCCCGGGACAGGGGGCATCTGTAGCTTTCTTT.

This chain uses TRBV6-6 with TRBJ1-5, with unresolved D. Germline V lookup: CDR1 MNHNY, CDR2 SVGAGI (reference sequence). The CDR3 covers 14 residues. Trimming removed 7 bases at V and 7 bases at J, with 17 bases between. The CDR3 is CASTRTGNNQPQHF. CDR3 bases: TGTGCCAGCACGAGGACGGGGAACAACCAGCCCCAGCATTTT.

This clone came up many times. J is TRBJ2-7 and V is TRBV19; no definite D call. The CDR3 is 14 amino acids. V gave up 3 bases and J gave up 5 bases, with 14 bases separating them. Germline assignment: CDR1 LNHDA and CDR2 SQIVND (reference sequence). The CDR3 region has the DNA TGTGCCAGTAGTATTGGAGTCCACGTTGACGAGCAGTACTTC. Translation gives CASSIGVHVDEQYF.

V and J are TRBV3-1 (or the pseudogene TRBV3-2) and TRBJ2-7, with TRBD1 matching over 9 bases. Trimming removed 0 bases from V and 5 bases from J; junction bases left unmatched: 2. In germline, CDR1 is LGHDT, CDR2 YNNKEL (reference sequence). This CDR3 has 14 amino acids. The CDR3: CASSQEDRGHEQYF. The CDR3 nucleotides are TGTGCCAGCAGCCAAGAGGACAGGGGACACGAGCAGTACTTC.

V gene TRBV4-1 combines with J gene TRBJ2-6; 7 bases match TRBD1. Trimming cost V 1 base and J 0 bases; bases outside gene matches: 3. CDR1 MGHRA and CDR2 YSYEKL come from the germline V gene. This CDR3 region has 17 residues. CDR3 nucleotides: TGCGCCAGCAGCCAAGGACAGGGAAACTCTGGGGCCAACGTCCTGACTTTC. The encoded protein is CASSQGQGNSGANVLTF.

The chain recombines TRBV4-1 with TRBJ1-2; TRBD1 agrees at 7 bases. CDR1 MGHRA and CDR2 YSYEKL come from the germline V gene. The junction had 5 bases not matched to a gene; V was cut back by 4 bases and J by 0 bases. The CDR3 covers 15 residues. CDR3 nucleotides: TGCGCCAGCAGCCTAAGACAGGGAGCTAACTATGGCTACACCTTC. This translates into CASSLRQGANYGYTF.

The gene calls are TRBV3-1 (or the pseudogene TRBV3-2) and TRBJ2-6; no clear D gene. Germline V CDR1 and CDR2: LGHDT, YNNKEL (reference sequence). Between the trimmed V and J ends, which lost 4 bases and 0 bases, there was a span of 10 bases. The CDR3 covers 16 residues. In nucleotides, the CDR3 is TGTGCCAGCAGCCCCATAATGGCCTCTGGGGCCAACGTCCTGACTTTC. It specifies CASSPIMASGANVLTF.

This chain links TRBV20-1 with TRBJ1-2, with 8 bases matching TRBD1. The CDR3 extends over 13 amino acids. J was trimmed by 2 bases and V by 3 bases; bases with no gene match: 2. CDR1 and CDR2 from the germline V gene are DFQATT and SNEGSKA (reference sequence). In DNA, the CDR3 is TGCAGTGCTAGTTACAGGGGGAACTATGGCTACACCTTC. It is translated as CSASYRGNYGYTF.

The chain employs TRBV28 and TRBJ1-4; D might be TRBD1 (6 bases). V lost 2 bases and J 5 bases, leaving 15 bases between the germline ends. CDR3 length equals 16 residues. Germline assignment: CDR1 MDHEN and CDR2 SYDVKM. The CDR3 coding sequence is TGTGCCAGCAGTTTACTTACAGGGAAGAGGAATGAAAAACTGTTTTTT. Translation: CASSLLTGKRNEKLFF.

V usage is TRBV24-1 and J usage is TRBJ1-2; 7 nucleotides align to TRBD1. CDR3 length equals 14 residues. The trim removed 1 base at V and 8 bases at J, leaving 6 bases unmatched. Germline V CDR1 and CDR2: KGHDR, SFDVKD. Here the CDR3 DNA reads TGTGCCACCAGTGATTTATGGGACAGCGAAGGCTACACCTTC. It translates to CATSDLWDSEGYTF.

The chain joins TRBV5-4 to TRBJ2-1; TRBD2 might be the D (6 bases). CDR1 and CDR2 from the germline V gene are SGHNT and YYREEE (reference sequence). Trimming stripped 1 base from V and 9 bases from J, with 14 bases between. The CDR3 has 14 residues. The CDR3 here is CASSLSLGGGEQFF. The CDR3 coding sequence is TGTGCCAGCAGCTTGTCGTTGGGGGGAGGTGAGCAGTTCTTC.

This clone was detected only a few times. This chain joins TRBV2 and TRBJ1-1; perhaps TRBD1 as D (6 bases). The V end was cut by 9 bases, the J end by 5 bases, with 19 bases between. Germline V gene lookup returns CDR1 SNHLY and CDR2 FYNNEI. There are 14 residues in the CDR3. This chain's CDR3 is CASSNQGTRTEAFF. The CDR3 region has the DNA TGTGCCAGTTCTAATCAGGGGACGAGAACTGAAGCTTTCTTT. Complete variable domain (other parts from reference TRBV2 and TRBJ1-1): EPEVTQTPSHQVTQMGQEVILRCVPISNHLYFYWYRQILGQKVEFLVSFYNNEISEKSEIFDDQFSVERPDGSNFTLKIRSTKLEDSAMYFCASSNQGTRTEAFFGQGTRLTVV.

This sequence joins TRBV5-5 and TRBJ2-5, with TRBD2 identical over 7 bases. Germline V CDR1 and CDR2: SGHKS, YYEKEE (reference sequence). This CDR3 has 16 amino acids. The ends lost 2 bases at V and 4 bases at J; junction bases unmatched: 11. CDR3 in DNA: TGTGCCAGCAGCTTAAGGACTAGTAACGTCAGAGAGACCCAGTACTTC. Translating it yields CASSLRTSNVRETQYF.

The chain uses TRBV5-1 and TRBJ1-2, with D uncertain. Deletions cut 1 base from V and 2 bases from J, with 9 bases between. CDR3 length: 14 amino acids. In germline, CDR1 is SGHRS, CDR2 YFSETQ. CDR3 region: CASSLPLGNYGYTF. As DNA, the CDR3 is TGCGCCAGCAGCTTGCCCCTAGGCAACTATGGCTACACCTTC.